This T cell receptor beta chain was obtained from a study of technical replicates of blood from several donors (dated 2017 in TCRdb). V is shortened by 1 base, J by 7 bases, and the region joining them spans 10 bases. Looking up the germline V gene yields CDR1 SGHDN and CDR2 FVKESK. Including cysteine and phenylalanine, the CDR3 has 13 amino acids. Just CDR3 DNA is preserved here, 39 bases in frame from base 1. Receptors were amplified or captured by the immunoSEQ multiplex PCR assay. Imported from immuneACCESS, the table was reduced by TCRdb to in-frame sequences with V and J called. These copies leave out some clones; in studies compared against another copy, an unresolved V gene accounts for under half, and the cause of the remainder is not known. This sample holds about 82,000 clones; 96% were observed only once. The ten largest clonotypes hold more than 0.35% of the sample. Comment on this clone: Its antigen is currently not known. No base qualities exist here, and no much larger clone lies one base off it.

This TCR came from a human donor in good health. This chain joins TRBV14 to TRBJ1-1, with no confidently assigned D gene. Sequencing was performed on T cells isolated from PBMCs. The DNA reads as follows: TGTGCCAGCAGCCAAGTTCTGTCCGGTGAAGCTTTCTTT. Its protein product is CASSQVLSGEAFF.